This TCR beta chain was sequenced in a study of OX40 agonist ivuxolimab in advanced cancers. For the study at large: The patients got ivuxolimab, which is an agonistic anti-OX40 (CD134) antibody. Patient treatment consisted of intravenous ivuxolimab administration every 2 weeks at 0.01 to 10 mg/kg.

The data were produced by immunoSEQ multiplex PCR, yet TCRdb's version contains in-frame clones alone and is incomplete. The data show about 76,000 clones, with around nine tenths seen just once and about an eighth held by the top ten. The CDR3 is 13 amino acids. Trimming took off 6 bases at V and 3 bases at J, with 12 bases between the two ends. Germline V gives CDR1 MNHEY, CDR2 SMNVEV (reference sequence). Systemic immunosuppression or a history of autoimmune disease excluded patients. This sequence was found in an adult with an advanced solid tumor such as melanoma, head and neck, liver or kidney cancer. This chain connects TRBV27 to TRBJ2-7, with D perhaps matching TRBD2 (7 bases). The sample was CD4+ or CD8+ T cells sorted from blood, taken in a trial of the OX40 agonist ivuxolimab. CDR3 nucleotides: TGTGCCAGCAGGGGGGGGGCACGCTACGAGCAGTACTTC. Translating gives CASRGGARYEQYF.